Included here is one TCR beta chain sequence, with context. As yet, its antigen is unknown. In TCRdb, the reads were re-called with MiXCR into one record per CDR3 protein. The sample records some 900,000 distinct CDR3 sequences, over 25% being singletons. The entry originates in a study of T cell repertoires in cytomegalovirus infection. Study context: Used in the study were CMV epitopes, some recently identified and HLA-C-restricted, others well-studied and HLA-B-restricted.

The study, taken as a whole, reports: Totalled public TCR beta family frequency picked out people who carried CMV plus the relevant HLA. It was HLA-C-restricted CMV-specific TCR beta clonotypes that dominated the response ex vivo.

The length of the CDR3 is 16 residues. V dropped 1 base and J dropped 0 bases, with 12 bases sitting between them. Germline CDR1 is MGHRA and CDR2 is YSYEKL. Sequenced here: cultured CD8+ T cells from PBMCs, sampled from culture after CMV antigen stimulation. The genes are TRBV4-1 and TRBJ2-5; unclear D gene. This sequence was found in a human donor in good health (CMV status not recorded). Some clones in this sample may be carry-over from other donors' samples. The CDR3 region has the DNA TGCGCCAGCAGCCAAGTGGCACTCGATAACCAAGAGACCCAGTACTTC. This sequence encodes CASSQVALDNQETQYF.